The 21 T cell receptor beta chains given below trace back to one sample, sequenced in a study of blood T cell repertoires in COVID-19. Assay used: immunoSEQ multiplex PCR; TCRdb lists only in-frame clones, some missing. The data hold 53,000 or so clones, with roughly 90% observed a single time. Source material: peripheral blood. The receptor set was obtained from a human donor in a cohort sampled during active COVID-19.

CDR3 in amino acids: CAWSVRGTEAFF. The CDR3 DNA reads TGTGCCTGGAGTGTACGGGGGACTGAAGCTTTCTTT. This rearrangement joins TRBV30 to TRBJ1-1, with a possible D match to TRBD1 (5 bases). The V gene lost 0 bases and the J gene lost 5 bases, with 7 bases spanning the gap. Germline V CDR1 and CDR2: GTSNPN, SVGIG (reference sequence). CDR3 length: 12 amino acids.

The CDR3 coding sequence is TGTGCCACCAGTGACCCAGGGAAGGAACAGCCCCAGCATTTT. The encoded protein is CATSDPGKEQPQHF. The chain links TRBV24-1 to TRBJ1-5; possibly TRBD1 for D (5 bases). Trimming left V 4 bases short and J 7 bases short, with 13 bases between. The CDR3 extends over 14 amino acids. From germline, CDR1 is KGHDR and CDR2 SFDVKD.

The count of this clone is one. The chain links TRBV7-2 to TRBJ2-1; tentatively, D is TRBD2 (5 bases). Germline V CDR1 and CDR2: SGHTA, FQGNSA. This CDR3 has 12 amino acids. V dropped 1 base and J dropped 7 bases, with 5 bases sitting between them. The CDR3 DNA reads as TGTGCCAGCAGCTTAGGGAGGAATGAGCAGTTCTTC. Protein: CASSLGRNEQFF.

Only one count was recorded for this clone. The chain uses TRBV19 and TRBJ2-3; D is undetermined. The CDR3 consists of 14 residues. V lost 3 bases and J lost 0, with 7 bases in between. Looked up from germline, CDR1 is LNHDA and CDR2 is SQIVND (reference sequence). The CDR3: CASSISLSTDTQYF. The CDR3, as DNA: TGTGCCAGTAGTATCAGTCTGAGCACAGATACGCAGTATTTT.

The chain couples TRBV6-4 to TRBJ1-5; 7 nucleotides line up with TRBD1. The CDR3 consists of 15 residues. Trimming removed 2 bases from V and 5 bases from J; junction bases left unmatched: 6. Germline V gene data show CDR1 as MRHNA and CDR2 as SNTAGT. CDR3 nucleotide sequence: TGTGCCAGCAGTGACGACCCAGGGGGGTATCAGCCCCAGCATTTT. This encodes CASSDDPGGYQPQHF.

Here the CDR3 DNA reads TGCGCCAGCAGCCAGGACAGGGGAGCTGGGGCCAACGTCCTGACTTTC. Amino acids: CASSQDRGAGANVLTF. The chain couples TRBV4-3 to TRBJ2-6; the match to TRBD1 covers 9 bases. V shed 3 bases, J shed 2 bases, and the junction held 2 bases outside the gene matches. CDR1 is LGHNA, CDR2 YSLEER, per germline. There are 16 residues in the CDR3.

This clone was detected only once. This rearrangement joins TRBV19 to TRBJ1-2; TRBD1 is a possible D gene (5 bases). The CDR3 is 15 amino acids. The V gene lost 9 bases and the J gene lost 5 bases, with 22 bases spanning the gap. In germline, CDR1 is LNHDA, CDR2 SQIVND (reference sequence). CDR3 DNA: TGTGCCAGCCAATCAGACAGTCGCGGGGAGTATGGCTACACCTTC. Translated, it gives CASQSDSRGEYGYTF.

V usage is TRBV28 and J usage is TRBJ1-6; no reliable D call. Germline V gene data show CDR1 as MDHEN and CDR2 as SYDVKM. The CDR3 length is 13 residues. V lost 8 bases, J lost 15 bases, and 20 bases lay in between. The CDR3 loop reads CASGIRRASGLHF. CDR3 nucleotides: TGTGCCAGCGGAATAAGAAGAGCGTCGGGCCTCCACTTT.

This chain links TRBV2 with TRBJ2-5; the D gene is possibly TRBD2 (6 bases). Germline V gene lookup returns CDR1 SNHLY and CDR2 FYNNEI. This CDR3 spans 12 amino acids. Trimming took 9 bases from V and 2 from J, leaving 10 bases between them. The CDR3 nucleotides read TGTGCCAGTGGAGGGCCTCAAGAGACCCAGTACTTC. This codes for CASGGPQETQYF.

The CDR3 region has the DNA TGTGCCAGCAGCCCCGTACCCCCGTCAGCGAACACCGGGGAGCTGTTTTTT. Translation: CASSPVPPSANTGELFF. This chain links TRBV3-1 (or the pseudogene TRBV3-2) with TRBJ2-2; D unresolved. Trimming took off 4 bases at V and 0 bases at J, with 15 bases between the two ends. The length of the CDR3 is 17 residues. Germline V gene lookup returns CDR1 LGHDT and CDR2 YNNKEL (reference sequence).

The rearrangement uses TRBV4-3 and TRBJ1-1; D might be TRBD1 (5 bases). In germline, CDR1 is LGHNA, CDR2 YSLEER. The ends were cut back, 4 bases at V and 1 base at J, with 10 bases in the middle. The CDR3 covers 14 residues. The CDR3 spells CASSPLDRNTEAFF. The CDR3 DNA sequence: TGCGCCAGCAGCCCGCTCGACAGGAACACTGAAGCTTTCTTT.

The chain links TRBV4-2 to TRBJ2-2; D gene uncertain. Trimming removed 4 bases at V and 7 bases at J, with 19 bases between. This CDR3 is built from 16 residues. The germline gives CDR1 LGHNA, CDR2 YNFKEQ. CDR3 sequence: CASSPDRVVVGGELFF. The CDR3 nucleotides read TGTGCCAGCAGCCCAGATCGGGTGGTTGTGGGCGGGGAGCTGTTTTTT.

The rearrangement joins TRBV10-1 to TRBJ1-4; 7 nucleotides match TRBD1. The V gene's germline CDR1 is WNHNN and CDR2 SYGVQD (reference sequence). The V and J ends lost 6 bases and 4 bases, in that order; junction bases with no gene match: 5. CDR3 size: 14 residues. The CDR3 DNA reads as TGCGCCAGCAGCTCCGGGACAGATAATGAAAAACTGTTTTTT. Translated, it gives CASSSGTDNEKLFF.

The CDR3 protein is CASSYSAETGILKGQPQHF. The CDR3 coding sequence is TGTGCCAGCAGTTACTCTGCGGAGACAGGGATTCTTAAGGGTCAGCCCCAGCATTTT. This rearrangement joins TRBV6-2 or TRBV6-3 to TRBJ1-5; 7 nucleotides line up with TRBD1. J was trimmed by 6 bases and V by 0 bases; bases with no gene match: 17. Germline-derived CDR1 and CDR2 are MNHEY and SVGEGT. CDR3 length: 19 residues.

The V and J genes are TRBV7-9 and TRBJ1-2, with D maybe TRBD1 (6 bases). The CDR3 extends over 14 amino acids. Germline CDR1 and CDR2: SEHNR and FQNEAQ (reference sequence). The V end lost 5 bases, the J end lost 6 bases, and 16 bases lay between the germline ends. The CDR3 here is CASSATGGFNGYTF. The CDR3 bases are TGTGCCAGCAGCGCAACTGGGGGCTTCAATGGCTACACCTTC.

The chain joins TRBV5-1 to TRBJ2-7; a weak D match, TRBD2 (6 bases). This CDR3 is built from 13 residues. Between the trimmed V and J ends, which lost 4 bases and 5 bases, there was a span of 13 bases. The germline V gene encodes CDR1 SGHRS and CDR2 YFSETQ. CDR3 coding DNA: TGCGCCAGCAGCCCGGGACTTTTGGACGAGCAGTACTTC. Translated, it gives CASSPGLLDEQYF.

The chain couples TRBV5-1 to TRBJ1-2; 8 bases fit TRBD1. V shed 2 bases, J shed 6 bases, and the junction held 6 bases outside the gene matches. The germline gives CDR1 SGHRS, CDR2 YFSETQ. The CDR3 consists of 14 residues. CDR3 sequence: CASSLPDRGDGYTF. Here the CDR3 DNA reads TGCGCCAGCAGCTTACCCGACAGGGGCGATGGCTACACCTTC.

This chain connects TRBV10-3 to TRBJ2-1; the match to TRBD1 covers 8 bases. Germline V gene data show CDR1 as ENHRY and CDR2 as SYGVKD. Unmatched junction bases numbered 10, after V lost 5 bases and J lost 7 bases. This CDR3 region has 15 residues. The CDR3 here is CAISFSGTGGNEQFF. In DNA form, the CDR3 reads TGTGCCATCAGTTTTTCCGGGACAGGTGGGAATGAGCAGTTCTTC.

This clone has just a few counts. The V and J genes are TRBV6-6 and TRBJ1-1; a weak D match, TRBD1 (5 bases). CDR1 MNHNY and CDR2 SVGAGI come from the germline V gene (reference sequence). Trimming took off 5 bases at V and 0 bases at J, with 19 bases between the two ends. The CDR3 runs to 17 residues. In DNA form, the CDR3 reads TGTGCCAGCAGTCCGGATTTTACGACAGCTATGAACACTGAAGCTTTCTTT. Translated, it gives CASSPDFTTAMNTEAFF.

The rearrangement joins TRBV18 to TRBJ2-6; D is perhaps TRBD1 (6 bases). V lost 4 bases to trimming and J lost 4 bases, with 14 bases between them. CDR1 and CDR2 (germline): KGHSH, LQKENI. This CDR3 has 16 amino acids. This chain's CDR3 is CASSLSWGTGANVLTF. The CDR3 DNA reads TGTGCCAGCTCACTGTCGTGGGGGACAGGGGCCAACGTCCTGACTTTC.

The V call is TRBV10-1, the J call TRBJ1-1; D is perhaps TRBD1 (6 bases). Between the trimmed V and J ends, which lost 9 bases and 3 bases, there was a span of 20 bases. CDR3 length: 15 amino acids. Germline CDR1 WNHNN, CDR2 SYGVQD (reference sequence). The CDR3 coding sequence is TGCGCCAGTTATCCCCCCCACAGGGTTTACACTGAAGCTTTCTTT. Its protein product is CASYPPHRVYTEAFF.